A selection of T cell receptor beta chains follows, all from one sample in a study of blood T cell repertoires in COVID-19. The method was immunoSEQ multiplex PCR; TCRdb's version includes in-frame clones alone and lacks a portion of them. The data show tens of thousands of clones, approximately 79% seen once. Sequencing was carried out using peripheral blood. These receptor sequences come from a woman older than 75 with active or convalescent COVID-19. Both conserved end residues are part of each CDR3. D genes are given only for firm matches. A row's size may be missing; if present it is once, few, many or a size class.

V gene: TRBV28
D gene: TRBD2
J gene: TRBJ2-2
clone size: NA
CDR3 protein: CASSLSGGSTGELFF
CDR3 DNA: TGTGCCAGCAGTCTTAGCGGGGGGTCCACCGGGGAGCTGTTTTTT

V gene: TRBV11-2
D gene: NA
J gene: TRBJ1-1
clone size: NA
CDR3 protein: CASSLRTGDTEAFF
CDR3 DNA: TGTGCCAGCAGCCTTCGAACGGGGGACACTGAAGCTTTCTTT

V gene: TRBV30
D gene: TRBD1
J gene: TRBJ2-1
clone size: NA
CDR3 protein: CAWSGQGESEQFF
CDR3 DNA: TGTGCCTGGAGTGGACAGGGTGAGAGTGAGCAGTTCTTC

V gene: TRBV9
D gene: NA
J gene: TRBJ1-5
clone size: few
CDR3 protein: CASSTLGASNQPQHF
CDR3 DNA: TGTGCCAGCAGCACCCTGGGGGCTAGCAATCAGCCCCAGCATTTT

V gene: TRBV28
D gene: NA
J gene: TRBJ1-3
clone size: NA
CDR3 protein: CASSSPGGSTVGNTIYF
CDR3 DNA: TGTGCCAGCAGTTCCCCCGGGGGGTCGACGGTTGGAAACACCATATATTTT

V gene: TRBV7-2
D gene: NA
J gene: TRBJ1-3
clone size: NA
CDR3 protein: CASSPAPGLISGNTIYF
CDR3 DNA: TGTGCCAGCAGCCCCGCCCCGGGACTTATCTCTGGAAACACCATATATTTT

V gene: TRBV27
D gene: TRBD1
J gene: TRBJ1-2
clone size: many
CDR3 protein: CASSSGTGGYYGYTF
CDR3 DNA: TGTGCCAGCAGTTCCGGGACAGGGGGCTACTATGGCTACACCTTC

V gene: TRBV30
D gene: TRBD1
J gene: TRBJ1-5
clone size: NA
CDR3 protein: CAWSVQGAQPQHF
CDR3 DNA: TGTGCCTGGAGTGTACAGGGGGCGCAGCCCCAGCATTTT

V gene: TRBV28
D gene: TRBD2
J gene: TRBJ2-1
clone size: NA
CDR3 protein: CASSLVAGGRNEQFF
CDR3 DNA: TGTGCCAGCAGTTTGGTAGCGGGAGGGAGAAATGAGCAGTTCTTC

V gene: TRBV7-2
D gene: TRBD2
J gene: TRBJ2-3
clone size: NA
CDR3 protein: CASSLGLAGFTDTQYF
CDR3 DNA: TGTGCCAGCAGCTTAGGGCTAGCGGGATTCACAGATACGCAGTATTTT

V gene: TRBV7-3
D gene: TRBD2
J gene: TRBJ2-1
clone size: few
CDR3 protein: CASSLRPLTSGRSNEQFF
CDR3 DNA: TGTGCCAGCAGCTTAAGGCCCCTTACTAGCGGGAGATCAAATGAGCAGTTCTTC

V gene: TRBV13
D gene: TRBD2
J gene: TRBJ2-5
clone size: NA
CDR3 protein: CASSWGLKETQYF
CDR3 DNA: TGTGCCAGCAGCTGGGGACTAAAGGAGACCCAGTACTTC

V gene: TRBV3-1/TRBV3-2
D gene: NA
J gene: TRBJ2-1
clone size: NA
CDR3 protein: CASSQRGGGHDEQFF
CDR3 DNA: TGTGCCAGCAGCCAACGAGGGGGGGGGCACGATGAGCAGTTCTTC

V gene: TRBV5-5
D gene: NA
J gene: TRBJ2-2
clone size: NA
CDR3 protein: CASSQTSEGTGELFF
CDR3 DNA: TGTGCCAGCAGTCAGACTAGTGAAGGGACCGGGGAGCTGTTTTTT

V gene: TRBV28
D gene: TRBD1
J gene: TRBJ2-5
clone size: NA
CDR3 protein: CASSLGQFRTQYF
CDR3 DNA: TGTGCCAGCAGTCTGGGACAGTTTAGGACCCAGTACTTC

V gene: TRBV30
D gene: TRBD1
J gene: TRBJ1-3
clone size: NA
CDR3 protein: CAWTTTGEHSGNTIYF
CDR3 DNA: TGTGCCTGGACCACTACAGGGGAACACTCTGGAAACACCATATATTTT

V gene: TRBV28
D gene: NA
J gene: TRBJ1-4
clone size: few
CDR3 protein: CASSFPTGREWVGEKLFF
CDR3 DNA: TGTGCCAGCAGTTTCCCGACAGGTCGCGAATGGGTTGGTGAAAAACTGTTTTTT

V gene: TRBV5-1
D gene: TRBD1
J gene: TRBJ1-5
clone size: few
CDR3 protein: CASSSGTGGDQPQHF
CDR3 DNA: TGCGCCAGCAGCTCCGGGACAGGGGGAGATCAGCCCCAGCATTTT

V gene: TRBV4-1
D gene: NA
J gene: TRBJ1-2
clone size: NA
CDR3 protein: CASSQGAIYGYTF
CDR3 DNA: TGCGCCAGCAGCCAAGGGGCGATCTATGGCTACACCTTC

V gene: TRBV7-2
D gene: NA
J gene: TRBJ1-1
clone size: NA
CDR3 protein: CASSFTTDTEAFF
CDR3 DNA: TGTGCCAGCAGCTTCACGACAGACACTGAAGCTTTCTTT

V gene: TRBV3-1/TRBV3-2
D gene: NA
J gene: TRBJ2-1
clone size: NA
CDR3 protein: CASSRGAEPSYNEQFF
CDR3 DNA: TGTGCCAGCAGCCGGGGAGCGGAGCCCTCCTACAATGAGCAGTTCTTC

V gene: TRBV10-3
D gene: NA
J gene: TRBJ1-2
clone size: NA
CDR3 protein: CAIGEDISGGYTF
CDR3 DNA: TGTGCCATCGGGGAGGACATTAGTGGCGGCTACACCTTC

V gene: TRBV18
D gene: NA
J gene: TRBJ2-1
clone size: NA
CDR3 protein: CASSSGADNEQFF
CDR3 DNA: TGTGCCAGCTCCTCAGGGGCAGACAATGAGCAGTTCTTC

V gene: TRBV5-5
D gene: NA
J gene: TRBJ2-5
clone size: NA
CDR3 protein: CASSTRAETQYF
CDR3 DNA: TGTGCCAGCAGCACCAGGGCAGAGACCCAGTACTTC

V gene: TRBV30
D gene: TRBD2
J gene: TRBJ2-5
clone size: NA
CDR3 protein: CAWSVSGGTQYF
CDR3 DNA: TGTGCCTGGAGTGTATCGGGGGGAACCCAGTACTTC

V gene: TRBV24-1
D gene: NA
J gene: TRBJ1-2
clone size: once
CDR3 protein: CATSDRDHGSGNYGYTF
CDR3 DNA: TGTGCCACCAGTGATAGGGACCACGGTAGCGGTAACTATGGCTACACCTTC

V gene: TRBV28
D gene: TRBD1
J gene: TRBJ1-1
clone size: NA
CDR3 protein: CASSSTGGVIEAFF
CDR3 DNA: TGTGCCAGCAGTTCGACAGGGGGGGTAATTGAAGCTTTCTTT

V gene: TRBV18
D gene: NA
J gene: TRBJ1-5
clone size: NA
CDR3 protein: CASSPGQGGQPQHF
CDR3 DNA: TGTGCCAGCTCACCGGGTCAGGGAGGTCAGCCCCAGCATTTT

V gene: TRBV7-2
D gene: NA
J gene: TRBJ2-5
clone size: NA
CDR3 protein: CASSLKWTTAGETQYF
CDR3 DNA: TGTGCCAGCAGCTTAAAATGGACAACGGCAGGGGAGACCCAGTACTTC

V gene: TRBV11-2
D gene: TRBD1
J gene: TRBJ1-2
clone size: NA
CDR3 protein: CASSSQGDYGYTF
CDR3 DNA: TGTGCCAGCAGCTCACAGGGGGACTATGGCTACACCTTC

V gene: TRBV20-1
D gene: NA
J gene: TRBJ1-1
clone size: NA
CDR3 protein: CSARGGFEAFF
CDR3 DNA: TGCAGTGCTAGAGGGGGCTTTGAAGCTTTCTTT

V gene: TRBV21-1
D gene: NA
J gene: TRBJ2-3
clone size: once
CDR3 protein: CSPKNLPPQEITDTQYF
CDR3 DNA: TGCAGCCCCAAGAACCTCCCCCCACAGGAGATCACAGATACGCAGTATTTT

V gene: TRBV5-1
D gene: TRBD1
J gene: TRBJ2-3
clone size: NA
CDR3 protein: CASSSPSTGSDTQYF
CDR3 DNA: TGCGCCAGCAGCTCTCCATCGACAGGGTCCGATACGCAGTATTTT

V gene: TRBV5-1
D gene: NA
J gene: TRBJ2-1
clone size: NA
CDR3 protein: CASSSGLDNEQFF
CDR3 DNA: TGCGCCAGCAGCTCGGGACTGGACAATGAGCAGTTCTTC

V gene: TRBV2
D gene: TRBD2
J gene: TRBJ2-3
clone size: NA
CDR3 protein: CASSQILAGGSTDTQYF
CDR3 DNA: TGTGCCAGCAGCCAAATTCTAGCGGGGGGGAGCACAGATACGCAGTATTTT

V gene: TRBV7-2
D gene: NA
J gene: TRBJ2-5
clone size: NA
CDR3 protein: CASSPKGGVETQYF
CDR3 DNA: TGTGCCAGCAGCCCCAAAGGGGGGGTGGAGACCCAGTACTTC

V gene: TRBV24-1
D gene: TRBD1
J gene: TRBJ2-1
clone size: NA
CDR3 protein: CATSDDGQGPRGYNEQFF
CDR3 DNA: TGTGCCACCAGTGATGACGGACAGGGCCCTAGGGGGTACAATGAGCAGTTCTTC

V gene: TRBV6-1
D gene: TRBD2
J gene: TRBJ2-2
clone size: once
CDR3 protein: CASSEGLAGPSFTGELFF
CDR3 DNA: TGTGCCAGCAGTGAAGGGTTAGCGGGACCTTCTTTCACCGGGGAGCTGTTTTTT

V gene: TRBV15
D gene: TRBD2
J gene: TRBJ2-5
clone size: NA
CDR3 protein: CATSSNLAGGQETQYF
CDR3 DNA: TGTGCCACCAGCAGCAACTTAGCGGGGGGGCAAGAGACCCAGTACTTC

V gene: TRBV10-3
D gene: NA
J gene: TRBJ2-5
clone size: NA
CDR3 protein: CAISGGSVGQETQYF
CDR3 DNA: TGTGCCATCAGTGGTGGTAGCGTCGGCCAAGAGACCCAGTACTTC

V gene: TRBV30
D gene: NA
J gene: TRBJ2-2
clone size: NA
CDR3 protein: CAWSAPKKTGSGELFF
CDR3 DNA: TGTGCCTGGAGTGCCCCAAAAAAAACAGGTTCCGGGGAGCTGTTTTTT

V gene: TRBV4-2
D gene: TRBD2
J gene: TRBJ2-7
clone size: NA
CDR3 protein: CASSPALAGTYEQYF
CDR3 DNA: TGTGCCAGCAGCCCAGCGCTAGCGGGGACCTACGAGCAGTACTTC

V gene: TRBV10-3
D gene: TRBD1
J gene: TRBJ1-2
clone size: NA
CDR3 protein: CAIKMGGTDYGYTF
CDR3 DNA: TGTGCCATCAAGATGGGCGGGACAGACTATGGCTACACCTTC

V gene: TRBV5-1
D gene: TRBD1
J gene: TRBJ1-2
clone size: NA
CDR3 protein: CASSRQGDNYGYTF
CDR3 DNA: TGCGCCAGCAGCAGACAGGGGGACAACTATGGCTACACCTTC

V gene: TRBV6-4
D gene: TRBD1
J gene: TRBJ1-2
clone size: few
CDR3 protein: CASSAGTGGKYGYTF
CDR3 DNA: TGTGCCAGCAGTGCTGGGACAGGGGGGAAATATGGCTACACCTTC

V gene: TRBV5-6
D gene: TRBD2
J gene: TRBJ2-1
clone size: NA
CDR3 protein: CASSLAGDSGSSYNEQFF
CDR3 DNA: TGTGCCAGCAGCTTGGCCGGGGATAGCGGGAGTTCCTACAATGAGCAGTTCTTC

V gene: TRBV7-8
D gene: NA
J gene: TRBJ2-7
clone size: NA
CDR3 protein: CASSNRGGSEQYF
CDR3 DNA: TGTGCCAGCAGCAACCGGGGTGGGAGTGAGCAGTACTTC

V gene: TRBV2
D gene: TRBD1
J gene: TRBJ2-2
clone size: few
CDR3 protein: CASSPGQHTGELFF
CDR3 DNA: TGTGCCAGCAGTCCGGGACAGCACACCGGGGAGCTGTTTTTT

V gene: TRBV3-1/TRBV3-2
D gene: TRBD2
J gene: TRBJ2-1
clone size: NA
CDR3 protein: CASSRVGSGGAVNEQFF
CDR3 DNA: TGTGCCAGCAGCCGTGTCGGCAGCGGGGGGGCTGTCAATGAGCAGTTCTTC

V gene: TRBV19
D gene: TRBD1
J gene: TRBJ1-2
clone size: NA
CDR3 protein: CASTLGTGTYGYTF
CDR3 DNA: TGTGCCAGTACTCTCGGGACAGGGACCTATGGCTACACCTTC